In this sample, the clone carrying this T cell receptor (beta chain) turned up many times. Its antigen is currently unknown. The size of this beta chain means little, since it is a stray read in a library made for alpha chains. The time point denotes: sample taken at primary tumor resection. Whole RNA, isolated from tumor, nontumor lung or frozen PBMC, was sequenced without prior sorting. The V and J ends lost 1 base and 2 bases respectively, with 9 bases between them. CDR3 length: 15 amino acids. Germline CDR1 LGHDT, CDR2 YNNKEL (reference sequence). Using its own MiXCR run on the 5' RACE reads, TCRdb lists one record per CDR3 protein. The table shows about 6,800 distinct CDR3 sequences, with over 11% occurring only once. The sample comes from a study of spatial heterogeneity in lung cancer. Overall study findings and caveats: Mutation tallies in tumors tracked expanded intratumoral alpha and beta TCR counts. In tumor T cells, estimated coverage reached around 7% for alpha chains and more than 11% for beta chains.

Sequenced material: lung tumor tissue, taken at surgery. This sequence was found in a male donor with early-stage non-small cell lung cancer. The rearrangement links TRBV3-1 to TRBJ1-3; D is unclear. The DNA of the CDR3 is TGTGCCAGCAGCCAAGTACAAGTCCCTGGAAACACCATATATTTT. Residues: CASSQVQVPGNTIYF.